Each of the 7 T cell receptor beta chains below was sequenced from the same sample in a study of blood T cell repertoires in COVID-19. Clones were read by immunoSEQ multiplex PCR, and TCRdb kept only the in-frame ones, dropping some. Here the sample spans some 250,000 clones, around 85% being singletons. Sequencing input: PBMCs or T cells enriched from blood (not recorded which). The source of these receptors is a woman between 50 and 59 years old who had recovered from COVID-19.

The chain has TRBV27 and TRBJ1-5, with D possibly TRBD1 on 5 matching bases. With 0 bases removed from V and 0 bases from J, the gap between germline ends came to 18 bases. The germline V gene has CDR1 MNHEY and CDR2 SMNVEV (reference sequence). This CDR3 is built from 19 residues. For the CDR3, the DNA is TGTGCCAGCAGTTTATCCGGGACCCCGGGACTATATAGCAATCAGCCCCAGCATTTT. Translating it yields CASSLSGTPGLYSNQPQHF.

This sequence joins TRBV2 and TRBJ2-1, with TRBD2 identical over 10 bases. This CDR3 has 17 residues. The J segment lost 0 bases and the V segment lost 2 bases, leaving 4 bases of the junction unmatched. Germline values: CDR1 SNHLY, CDR2 FYNNEI. CDR3 residues: CASSEWLAGVSYNEQFF. The CDR3 DNA is TGTGCCAGCAGTGAATGGCTAGCGGGAGTCTCCTACAATGAGCAGTTCTTC. The whole variable domain, filled in from reference TRBV2 and TRBJ2-1, reads EPEVTQTPSHQVTQMGQEVILRCVPISNHLYFYWYRQILGQKVEFLVSFYNNEISEKSEIFDDQFSVERPDGSNFTLKIRSTKLEDSAMYFCASSEWLAGVSYNEQFFGPGTRLTVL.

V gene TRBV19 combines with J gene TRBJ2-1; D unclear. This CDR3 is 14 amino acids long. CDR1 and CDR2 (germline): LNHDA, SQIVND (reference sequence). The V gene lost 10 bases and the J gene lost 4 bases, with 17 bases spanning the gap. This chain's CDR3 is CATHLPEAYNEQFF. CDR3 DNA sequence: TGTGCCACCCATCTCCCAGAGGCATACAATGAGCAGTTCTTC.

This clone has just one count. The rearrangement links TRBV19 to TRBJ2-3, with 15 bases aligning to TRBD2. The CDR3 sequence is 17 residues long. J lost 3 bases, V lost 5 bases, and 6 bases had no gene match. Germline-derived CDR1 and CDR2 are LNHDA and SQIVND (reference sequence). This CDR3 reads CASSPGLAGGFTDTQYF. In DNA form, the CDR3 reads TGTGCCAGTAGTCCTGGACTAGCGGGAGGGTTTACAGATACGCAGTATTTT.

The genes are TRBV27 and TRBJ2-5; D uncertain. The V end lost 1 base, the J end lost 5 bases, and 8 bases lay between the germline ends. The CDR3 is made up of 13 amino acids. Per the germline V gene, CDR1 is MNHEY and CDR2 is SMNVEV (reference sequence). The CDR3: CASSLFLGETQYF. The CDR3, as DNA: TGTGCCAGCAGTTTATTCCTCGGGGAGACCCAGTACTTC.

The chain carries TRBV5-1 and TRBJ2-6, with a weak D call TRBD1 (5 bases). This CDR3 is built from 15 residues. The V end lost 4 bases, the J end lost 0 bases, and 8 bases lay between the germline ends. CDR1 and CDR2 from the germline V gene are SGHRS and YFSETQ. CDR3 in amino acids: CASSVDSSGANVLTF. For the CDR3, the DNA is TGCGCCAGCAGCGTAGACAGCTCTGGGGCCAACGTCCTGACTTTC.

This clone appeared a few times. The chain links TRBV3-1 (or the pseudogene TRBV3-2) to TRBJ1-1; unclear D gene. Germline V CDR1 and CDR2: LGHDT, YNNKEL (reference sequence). The CDR3 has 13 residues. The germline V and J ends were trimmed by 1 base and 3 bases, with 6 bases remaining between them. CDR3 nucleotide sequence: TGTGCCAGCAGCCAAGTTTCAGACACTGAAGCTTTCTTT. This codes for CASSQVSDTEAFF.